The sequence of this T cell receptor beta chain was determined in a study of early stage breast cancer tumors. Each sample had two DNA replicates, about 0.52 ug blood or approximately 1.5 ug tissue. Profiling relied on immunoSEQ multiplex PCR, and the TCRdb table lists in-frame clones only, not all of them. There are over 13,000 clones in the sample; over 60% occur only once, and 6.5% to 8% lies in the top ten. This clone was seen a handful of times. V gave up 7 bases and J gave up 5 bases, with 16 bases separating them. From germline, CDR1 is ENHRY and CDR2 SYGVKD. The CDR3 spans 14 residues. Sequencing was carried out using normal breast tissue next to the tumor. The source is a person in their fifties or sixties with breast cancer. J is TRBJ2-3 and V is TRBV10-3; D may be TRBD1 or TRBD2 (6 bases each). The CDR3 is CAIKGEGGVDTQYF. The CDR3 DNA is TGTGCCATCAAAGGAGAGGGGGGCGTAGATACGCAGTATTTT.